A selection of T cell receptor beta chains follows, all from one sample in a study of blood T cell repertoires in COVID-19. The table came from immunoSEQ multiplex PCR; TCRdb's copy has only in-frame clones and leaves some out. The table has 310,000 or so clones, about 90% seen once. Sequencing was carried out using PBMCs or T cells enriched from blood (not recorded which). All receptors derive from a woman aged 18-29 years with acute COVID-19. The CDR3 runs from the conserved cysteine through the conserved F or W. The D gene is left open where the match is weak. Only part of the rows carry a size: once, few, many, or a class if the clone is expanded.

v_gene,abundance,d_gene,j_gene,CDR3nt,CDR3aa
TRBV11-3,few,.,TRBJ2-2,TGTGCCAGCAGCGTCAGGGTTAACGCCGGGGAGCTGTTTTTT,CASSVRVNAGELFF
TRBV3-1/TRBV3-2,.,.,TRBJ1-1,TGTGCCAGCAGCCATCGGGGGGCCGGCACTGAAGCTTTCTTT,CASSHRGAGTEAFF
TRBV18,.,TRBD2,TRBJ2-1,TGTGCCAGCCAACCGGGGCTAGCGGGAGGATCCATCGAGCAGTTCTTC,CASQPGLAGGSIEQFF
TRBV30,.,.,TRBJ1-5,TGTGCCTGGGGGGGCGGGAATCAGCCCCAGCATTTT,CAWGGGNQPQHF
TRBV14,once,TRBD1,TRBJ1-2,TGTGCCAGCAGCCAAGGCCCCCCGGACAGGTATCCAGGGAACTATGGCTACACCTTC,CASSQGPPDRYPGNYGYTF
TRBV5-1,.,.,TRBJ2-1,TGCGCCAGCAGCCAACAAATGGGGGGATTGACCTACAATGAGCAGTTCTTC,CASSQQMGGLTYNEQFF
TRBV18,.,.,TRBJ1-1,TGTGCCAGCTCACCACGTGAGGGGGGGGGTTCGACTGAAGCTTTCTTT,CASSPREGGGSTEAFF
TRBV10-2,.,TRBD2,TRBJ2-1,TGCGCCAGCAGCCTAGGACTAGCGGGAGCTAGCTCCTACAATGAGCAGTTCTTC,CASSLGLAGASSYNEQFF
TRBV19,many,.,TRBJ2-1,TGTGCCAGTACATTGGGGAATAACAGGGTCAATGAGCAGTTCTTC,CASTLGNNRVNEQFF
TRBV30,.,TRBD1,TRBJ2-7,TGTGCCTGGAAGGTCGCAGGGGGCGCAGCCAACGAGCAGTACTTC,CAWKVAGGAANEQYF
TRBV19,.,TRBD1,TRBJ2-3,TGTGCCAGTAAGGAACAGGGGAGTACAGATACGCAGTATTTT,CASKEQGSTDTQYF
TRBV5-5,.,TRBD1,TRBJ2-7,TGTGCCAGCAGGTACCGGGACAGTCCCTCCTACGAGCAGTACTTC,CASRYRDSPSYEQYF
TRBV10-1,.,.,TRBJ1-1,TGCGCCAGCAGTCCCTGGGGAGCCCCTCCGAACACTGAAGCTTTCTTT,CASSPWGAPPNTEAFF
TRBV27,.,TRBD2,TRBJ2-3,TGTGCCAGCAGCCATATACTAGCGGGAGTAGCAGATACGCAGTATTTT,CASSHILAGVADTQYF
TRBV6-5,.,TRBD1,TRBJ2-7,TGTGCCAGCAGTTACCGCGGACAGGGGTTAGAGCAGTACTTC,CASSYRGQGLEQYF
TRBV10-2,.,TRBD2,TRBJ2-7,TGCGCCAGCTCTCAACTGGGAGCGGGGGCCGAGCAGTACTTC,CASSQLGAGAEQYF
TRBV11-2,.,TRBD2,TRBJ2-1,TGTGCCAGCAGCTTAATTCGGACTAGCGGGGACTACAATGAGCAGTTCTTC,CASSLIRTSGDYNEQFF